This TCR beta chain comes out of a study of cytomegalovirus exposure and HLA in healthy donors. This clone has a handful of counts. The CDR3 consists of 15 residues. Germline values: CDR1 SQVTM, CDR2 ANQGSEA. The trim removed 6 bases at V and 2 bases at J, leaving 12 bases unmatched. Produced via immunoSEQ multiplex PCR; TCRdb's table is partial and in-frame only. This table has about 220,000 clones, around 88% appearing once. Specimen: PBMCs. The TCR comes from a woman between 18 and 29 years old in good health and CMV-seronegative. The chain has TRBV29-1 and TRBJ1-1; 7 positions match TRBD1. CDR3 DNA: TGCAGCGTCGCACCCGGGGGACAGACTAACACTGAAGCTTTCTTT. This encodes CSVAPGGQTNTEAFF.